This T cell receptor beta chain was captured by sequencing in a study of T cell changes during pregnancy in multiple sclerosis. V lost 5 bases, J lost 7 bases, and 6 bases stayed unmatched. CDR3 length: 14 amino acids. Germline CDR1 is LNHDA and CDR2 is SQIVND (reference sequence). Data came from immunoSEQ multiplex PCR; TCRdb stores just in-frame clones and leaves some out. The table records some 80,000 clones, approximately 94% of them present only once. This sequence joins TRBV19 and TRBJ2-7; 12 bases map to TRBD1. The TCR was taken from a female donor with multiple sclerosis, enrolled in a pregnancy study. This specimen was peripheral blood, taken in the third trimester of pregnancy. In DNA, the CDR3 is TGTGCCAGTAGTGCGGGACAGGGGGCATTTGAGCAGTACTTC. Encoded protein: CASSAGQGAFEQYF.